These 26 T cell receptor beta chains originate from one sample sequenced in a study of shared clonotypes between healthy human individuals. Clones were read by immunoSEQ multiplex PCR, and TCRdb kept only the in-frame ones, dropping some. Here the sample spans approximately 640,000 clones, less than 95% being singletons. Sequenced material: memory CD8+ T cells from PBMCs. The subset was: CD45RO+ cells pooled with CCR7-negative TemRA cells. These receptors all stem from a man between 18 and 29 years old in good health. Some clones in this sample may be carry-over from other donors' samples.

The chain has TRBV6-5 and TRBJ2-5, with D tentatively TRBD2 (5 bases). The CDR3 length is 15 residues. Germline V gives CDR1 MNHEY, CDR2 SVGAGI. V was cut by 6 bases and J by 5 bases, with 19 bases left in between. The CDR3: CASRPGIRLWETQYF. For the CDR3, the DNA is TGTGCCAGCAGACCCGGGATAAGGTTATGGGAGACCCAGTACTTC.

This rearrangement joins TRBV28 to TRBJ2-7, with D possibly being TRBD1 (6 bases). V was clipped by 5 bases and J by 3 bases, with 11 bases between them. CDR3 size: 13 residues. Germline CDR1 MDHEN, CDR2 SYDVKM. The DNA for the CDR3 is TGTGCCAGCAGTGACAGGACTTTCTACGAGCAGTACTTC. It yields the protein CASSDRTFYEQYF.

V and J are TRBV28 and TRBJ1-2; D may be TRBD1 (5 bases). V lost 4 bases to trimming and J lost 4 bases, with 16 bases between them. CDR3 length: 15 amino acids. Per the germline V gene, CDR1 is MDHEN and CDR2 is SYDVKM. The CDR3 nucleotides are TGTGCCAGCAGTTCAGACAGTATCATACCCTATGGCTACACCTTC. Protein: CASSSDSIIPYGYTF.

V is TRBV28 and J is TRBJ1-1; D remains unclear. This CDR3 contains 16 residues. The germline V and J ends were trimmed by 5 bases and 2 bases, with 18 bases remaining between them. CDR1 and CDR2 (germline): MDHEN, SYDVKM. In DNA, the CDR3 is TGTGCCAGCAGTGGCAGCGAGATTATCCCTAACACTGAAGCTTTCTTT. The encoded protein is CASSGSEIIPNTEAFF.

The V and J genes are TRBV2 and TRBJ1-2; TRBD1 aligns across 9 bases. V trimming: 5 bases; J trimming: 7 bases; junction bases outside the gene matches: 20. This CDR3 spans 18 amino acids. The germline CDR1 and CDR2 sequences are SNHLY and FYNNEI. This CDR3 is CASSPPGTGWGVFSGYTF. In nucleotides, the CDR3 is TGTGCCAGCAGTCCACCCGGGACAGGGTGGGGTGTTTTCTCTGGCTACACCTTC.

This clone was observed a handful of times. This rearrangement joins TRBV19 to TRBJ2-7; no clear D gene. V shed 8 bases and J shed 6 bases, with 14 bases lying between them. The CDR3 is made up of 12 amino acids. Germline lookup yields CDR1 LNHDA and CDR2 SQIVND (reference sequence). CDR3 sequence: CASGSSLSEQYF. The CDR3 DNA is TGTGCCAGTGGTTCTAGTTTGAGCGAGCAGTACTTC.

The V call is TRBV7-9, the J call TRBJ1-3, with D unclear. Germline-derived CDR1 and CDR2 are SEHNR and FQNEAQ (reference sequence). The CDR3 length is 16 residues. V was pared by 0 bases and J by 0 bases, with 9 bases between. CDR3: CASSLADYLSGNTIYF. DNA of the CDR3: TGTGCCAGCAGCTTAGCGGATTATCTCTCTGGAAACACCATATATTTT.

This rearrangement joins TRBV6-5 to TRBJ2-5, with D tentatively TRBD2 (7 bases). CDR3 size: 14 residues. Per the germline V gene, CDR1 is MNHEY and CDR2 is SVGAGI. V was shortened by 6 bases and J by 4 bases, with 15 bases between the two germline ends. CDR3 DNA: TGTGCCAGCAGCCCCCCCGGGGGGCGAGAGACCCAGTACTTC. Protein: CASSPPGGRETQYF.

This chain links TRBV7-9 with TRBJ2-1; D gene ambiguous. V dropped 5 bases and J dropped 8 bases, with 10 bases sitting between them. Per the germline V gene, CDR1 is SEHNR and CDR2 is FQNEAQ (reference sequence). This CDR3 has 12 amino acids. CDR3 in DNA: TGTGCCAGCAGCCCACTGGGCGATGAGCAGTTCTTC. Its protein is CASSPLGDEQFF.

CDR3 coding DNA: TGTGCCAGCAGTGGCATCCGGCGGACAGGGTACTTTTCGAACACCGGGGAGCTGTTTTTT. It is translated as CASSGIRRTGYFSNTGELFF. V usage is TRBV6-1 and J usage is TRBJ2-2, with 8 bases aligning to TRBD1. The CDR3 contains 20 residues. The junction had 16 bases not matched to a gene; V was cut back by 4 bases and J by 0 bases. CDR1 and CDR2 from the germline V gene are MNHNS and SASEGT.

In this sample, this clone turned up once. The CDR3 here is CASSDRDRGFGYEQFF. CDR3 in DNA: TGTGCCAGCAGCGACCGGGACAGGGGTTTCGGGTATGAGCAGTTCTTC. This chain joins TRBV9 and TRBJ2-1; 10 nucleotides match TRBD1. Trimming at V came to 3 bases and at J to 8 bases, leaving 11 bases not matched to a gene. The length of the CDR3 is 16 residues. Germline V gene data show CDR1 as SGDLS and CDR2 as YYNGEE. The variable domain in full, completed from reference TRBV9 and TRBJ2-1, reads DSGVTQTPKHLITATGQRVTLRCSPRSGDLSVYWYQQSLDQGLQFLIQYYNGEERAKGNILERFSAQQFPDLHSELNLSSLELGDSALYFCASSDRDRGFGYEQFFGPGTRLTVL.

The rearrangement joins TRBV10-3 to TRBJ2-7; weak D call: TRBD1 (6 bases). Per the germline V gene, CDR1 is ENHRY and CDR2 is SYGVKD. The CDR3 extends over 14 amino acids. The V end was cut by 6 bases, the J end by 6 bases, with 18 bases between. The CDR3 sequence is CAISEFQGNGEQYF. The CDR3 DNA is TGTGCCATCAGCGAATTTCAGGGGAATGGCGAGCAGTACTTC.

V gene TRBV4-1 combines with J gene TRBJ1-3; tentative D call: TRBD1 (5 bases). The CDR3 has 16 amino acids. Trimming took 1 base from V and 4 from J, leaving 14 bases between them. Germline CDR1 reads MGHRA; CDR2 reads YSYEKL. The CDR3 spells CASSQGRGGGGNTIYF. The CDR3 DNA follows: TGCGCCAGCAGCCAAGGCCGCGGGGGGGGAGGAAACACCATATATTTT.

The chain carries TRBV28 and TRBJ2-7; D might be TRBD1 (5 bases). The CDR3 extends over 14 amino acids. Looked up from germline, CDR1 is MDHEN and CDR2 is SYDVKM. V lost 7 bases and J lost 0, with 13 bases in between. The CDR3 DNA follows: TGTGCCAGCAATCCACAAGACAGCTCCTACGAGCAGTACTTC. Translation gives CASNPQDSSYEQYF.

This chain uses TRBV2 with TRBJ2-7, with 7 bases that match TRBD1. The CDR3 has 12 residues. Germline V lookup: CDR1 SNHLY, CDR2 FYNNEI. V lost 3 bases, J lost 5 bases, and 1 base stayed unmatched. The CDR3 loop reads CASSEQGDEQYF. CDR3 DNA: TGTGCCAGCAGTGAGCAGGGGGACGAGCAGTACTTC.

The rearrangement joins TRBV15 to TRBJ2-1; D unclear. CDR1 is LNHNV and CDR2 is YYDKDF in the germline V gene (reference sequence). There are 13 residues in the CDR3. The V end lost 6 bases, the J end lost 5 bases, and 11 bases lay between the germline ends. CDR3 protein: CATSPREDNEQFF. CDR3 bases: TGTGCCACCAGTCCCCGAGAGGACAATGAGCAGTTCTTC.

The chain employs TRBV15 and TRBJ2-3; no reliable D call. The CDR3 covers 13 residues. The V end lost 2 bases, the J end lost 3 bases, and 6 bases lay between the germline ends. Germline loops: CDR1 LNHNV, CDR2 YYDKDF (reference sequence). CDR3 amino acids: CATSRLVTDTQYF. In nucleotides, the CDR3 is TGTGCCACCAGCAGACTAGTAACAGATACGCAGTATTTT.

Comments on this clone: At the DNA level, this CDR3 is encoded by other sequences in the same sample as well. The gene calls are TRBV27 and TRBJ2-7; possibly TRBD1 for D (6 bases). V lost 3 bases and J 1 base, leaving 10 bases between the germline ends. This CDR3 is built from 14 residues. The germline V gene encodes CDR1 MNHEY and CDR2 SMNVEV (reference sequence). CDR3 DNA sequence: TGTGCCAGCAGTTTCAGGGGTCCGTCCTACGAGCAGTACTTC. Its translation is CASSFRGPSYEQYF.

This sequence joins TRBV19 and TRBJ1-5; D gene ambiguous. Trimming cost V 6 bases and J 7 bases, with 25 bases left between them. Germline loops: CDR1 LNHDA, CDR2 SQIVND (reference sequence). The length of the CDR3 is 17 residues. The DNA of the CDR3 is TGTGCCAGTAGCCTTCCCTTTGGACTTCAGAAGCGGCAGCCCCAGCATTTT. Translating it yields CASSLPFGLQKRQPQHF.

This clone is a singleton in its sample. V is TRBV28 and J is TRBJ1-2, with a possible D match to TRBD1 (6 bases). With 5 bases removed from V and 8 bases from J, the gap between germline ends came to 15 bases. The CDR3 contains 13 residues. Germline loops: CDR1 MDHEN, CDR2 SYDVKM. The CDR3 region is CASSPTGYKGYTF. The DNA of the CDR3 is TGTGCCAGCAGTCCAACAGGGTATAAGGGCTACACCTTC.

The chain recombines TRBV2 with TRBJ2-7; weak D call: TRBD1 (6 bases). The germline gives CDR1 SNHLY, CDR2 FYNNEI. This CDR3 spans 13 amino acids. Deletions cut 6 bases from V and 2 bases from J, with 11 bases between. CDR3 amino acids: CASRPQGPYEQYF. The CDR3 bases are TGTGCCAGCAGACCACAGGGACCCTACGAGCAGTACTTC.

The rearrangement links TRBV28 to TRBJ2-5; weak D call: TRBD2 (5 bases). In germline, CDR1 is MDHEN, CDR2 SYDVKM. This CDR3 has 12 amino acids. V lost 6 bases and J lost 5, with 10 bases in between. The CDR3 loop reads CASRMRAETQYF. The CDR3 nucleotides are TGTGCCAGCAGAATGAGGGCGGAGACCCAGTACTTC.

J is TRBJ2-3 and V is TRBV6-5, with D perhaps TRBD1 (7 bases). This CDR3 has 15 amino acids. Trimming shortened V by 3 bases and J by 4 bases, and 14 bases separated the two germline ends. The germline gives CDR1 MNHEY, CDR2 SVGAGI. CDR3 region: CASSYPGGRPDTQYF. Written as DNA, the CDR3 is TGTGCCAGCAGTTATCCAGGGGGGAGGCCAGATACGCAGTATTTT.

The CDR3 coding sequence is TGTGCCAGCAGCTTGTACGGGGGCTCCTACGAGCAGTACTTC. It encodes CASSLYGGSYEQYF. This rearrangement joins TRBV5-4 to TRBJ2-7; tentatively, D is TRBD2 (6 bases). This CDR3 has 14 residues. CDR1 and CDR2 from the germline V gene are SGHNT and YYREEE (reference sequence). V lost 1 base, J lost 0 bases, and 8 bases lay in between.

This clone was observed once. V usage is TRBV27 and J usage is TRBJ2-1; unclear D gene. There are 14 residues in the CDR3. V shed 4 bases and J shed 8 bases, with 15 bases lying between them. CDR1 and CDR2 from the germline V gene are MNHEY and SMNVEV (reference sequence). CDR3 in DNA: TGTGCCAGCAGTTCGCTGAAACCTACGGATGAGCAGTTCTTC. Residues: CASSSLKPTDEQFF.

The chain couples TRBV14 to TRBJ2-6; D unclear. The V end lost 0 bases, the J end lost 2 bases, and 11 bases lay between the germline ends. CDR3 length equals 17 residues. Germline V gives CDR1 SGHDN, CDR2 FVKESK. The chain's CDR3 is CASSQEGKAPGANVLTF. The CDR3 DNA sequence: TGTGCCAGCAGCCAAGAGGGGAAGGCACCTGGGGCCAACGTCCTGACTTTC.